The rows below give T cell receptor beta chains drawn from one sample of a study of blood T cell repertoires in COVID-19. This table comes from immunoSEQ multiplex PCR, and its TCRdb copy is limited to in-frame clones, with some not included. The sample comprises roughly 17,000 clones, about 81% of which are singletons, and approximately 8.4% rests with the top ten. Material for sequencing was peripheral blood. The origin of the receptors is a man between 60 and 70 years old with acute or convalescent COVID-19. The CDR3 runs from the conserved cysteine through the conserved F or W. D genes are given only for firm matches. The size of a clone is reported for some rows only, either as once, few or many, or as a class for expanded clones.

J,D,size,V,CDR3,DNA
TRBJ1-6,NA,NA,TRBV2,CASSEGRGGSPLHF,TGTGCCAGCAGTGAAGGGAGGGGCGGTTCACCCCTCCACTTT
TRBJ2-7,NA,NA,TRBV11-2,CASSLVSPSSYEQYF,TGTGCCAGCAGCTTAGTTTCCCCCTCCTCCTACGAGCAGTACTTC
TRBJ2-7,TRBD1,NA,TRBV4-1,CASSQGWDSHYEQYF,TGCGCCAGCAGCCAAGGGTGGGACAGCCACTACGAGCAGTACTTC
TRBJ1-4,NA,NA,TRBV4-1,CASSQVAGEKLFF,TGCGCCAGCAGCCAAGTCGCGGGGGAAAAACTGTTTTTT
TRBJ1-6,TRBD1,NA,TRBV7-8,CASSYDPGQNNSPLHF,TGTGCCAGCAGCTATGACCCGGGACAGAATAATTCACCCCTCCACTTT
TRBJ2-1,NA,NA,TRBV7-9,CASSQGRGGGYNEQFF,TGTGCCAGCAGTCAAGGCAGGGGTGGTGGCTACAATGAGCAGTTCTTC
TRBJ1-1,NA,NA,TRBV5-1,CASSTGFVVNTEAFF,TGCGCCAGCAGTACAGGGTTTGTAGTGAACACTGAAGCTTTCTTT
TRBJ2-7,TRBD2,NA,TRBV6-5,CAGSGARGFEQYF,TGTGCCGGAAGCGGGGCCCGGGGTTTCGAGCAGTACTTC
TRBJ1-5,NA,few,TRBV5-1,CASSAEAGPPQPQHF,TGCGCCAGCAGCGCCGAGGCGGGGCCCCCTCAGCCCCAGCATTTT
TRBJ2-1,NA,NA,TRBV19,CASSLVYNEQFF,TGTGCCAGTAGTCTTGTATACAATGAGCAGTTCTTC
TRBJ1-1,TRBD1,NA,TRBV5-6,CATSTPGQGREAFF,TGTGCCACCAGCACCCCGGGACAGGGACGTGAAGCTTTCTTT
TRBJ2-2,NA,once,TRBV30,CAWRRQPNTGELFF,TGTGCCTGGAGGAGACAGCCGAACACCGGGGAGCTGTTTTTT
TRBJ2-5,NA,NA,TRBV12-3/TRBV12-4,CASRRTVGETQYF,TGTGCCAGCAGAAGGACAGTAGGAGAGACCCAGTACTTC
TRBJ1-1,NA,few,TRBV7-9,CASSLAEGANTEAFF,TGTGCCAGCAGCTTAGCGGAAGGGGCCAACACTGAAGCTTTCTTT
TRBJ2-3,TRBD2,NA,TRBV4-2,CASSQEGLAGGRDTQYF,TGTGCCAGCAGCCAAGAGGGACTAGCGGGGGGACGGGATACGCAGTATTTT
TRBJ1-4,NA,NA,TRBV5-1,CASRRGSTNEKLFF,TGCGCCAGTCGCAGGGGCTCCACTAATGAAAAACTGTTTTTT
TRBJ1-5,NA,NA,TRBV28,CASSFLSGLNQPQHF,TGTGCCAGCAGTTTTCTTAGCGGCCTCAATCAGCCCCAGCATTTT
TRBJ2-7,NA,NA,TRBV12-5,CASGLGQGYEQYF,TGTGCTAGTGGTTTGGGGCAGGGCTACGAGCAGTACTTC
TRBJ2-3,TRBD1,NA,TRBV5-1,CASSQGQGPDTQYF,TGCGCCAGCAGCCAAGGACAGGGGCCAGATACGCAGTATTTT
TRBJ2-5,NA,NA,TRBV11-2,CASSSIRGQETQYF,TGTGCCAGCAGCTCGATCAGGGGACAAGAGACCCAGTACTTC
TRBJ2-2,NA,once,TRBV19,CASSIGAGGNTGELFF,TGTGCCAGTAGTATTGGGGCAGGTGGGAACACCGGGGAGCTGTTTTTT
TRBJ1-3,TRBD1,NA,TRBV6-5,CASSAQGVGGNTIYF,TGTGCCAGCAGCGCACAGGGGGTTGGTGGAAACACCATATATTTT
TRBJ1-6,NA,NA,TRBV27,CASRAGFGSPLHF,TGTGCCAGCAGGGCAGGATTTGGATCACCCCTCCACTTT
TRBJ2-7,TRBD1,NA,TRBV5-6,CASSYRGRKGYEQYF,TGTGCCAGCAGCTACAGGGGGCGGAAAGGCTACGAGCAGTACTTC
TRBJ2-6,NA,NA,TRBV30,CAWSPSLGSGANVLTF,TGTGCCTGGAGCCCCTCTCTCGGCTCTGGGGCCAACGTCCTGACTTTC
TRBJ2-3,NA,NA,TRBV7-2,CASSLLGAVSTDTQYF,TGTGCCAGCAGCTTACTTGGGGCGGTAAGCACAGATACGCAGTATTTT
TRBJ2-7,TRBD1,NA,TRBV4-1,CASSQAGGSYEQYF,TGCGCCAGCAGCCAGGCAGGGGGCTCCTACGAGCAGTACTTC
TRBJ2-7,TRBD2,NA,TRBV7-2,CASNPRGGGYEQYF,TGTGCCAGCAACCCCCGCGGGGGGGGCTACGAGCAGTACTTC
TRBJ2-2,TRBD2,NA,TRBV29-1,CSARLAGLANTGELFF,TGCAGCGCTCGACTAGCGGGGCTAGCAAACACCGGGGAGCTGTTTTTT